What follows are 6 T cell receptor beta chains derived from one specimen sequenced in a study of cytomegalovirus exposure and HLA in healthy donors (dated by TCRdb to about 2017). Libraries were prepared through the immunoSEQ multiplex PCR assay. A mixture of 60 forward primers for TCR Vbeta segments and 13 reverse primers for TCR Jbeta segments was used in the multiplex PCR. This immuneACCESS table, as held by TCRdb, lists in-frame sequences with V and J called but not all clones. Of the missing ones, under half trace to an unresolved V gene in checked studies; the others have no known cause. The sample has 150,000 to 180,000 clones on record, 65% to 75% of them singletons. The ten largest account for about 2.6% of the sample. Specimen: PBMCs. These receptors were collected from a man between 18 and 29 years old in good health and CMV-seronegative.

The sample holds a few counts of this clone. This chain links TRBV7-2 with TRBJ1-5; 7 bases map to TRBD1. The J segment lost 4 bases and the V segment lost 5 bases, leaving 17 bases of the junction unmatched. CDR1 SGHTA and CDR2 FQGNSA come from the germline V gene. The CDR3 spans 18 residues. The chain's CDR3 is CASSRGTEKGPPNQPQHF. The CDR3 bases are TGTGCCAGCAGCCGCGGGACAGAAAAGGGACCACCGAATCAGCCCCAGCATTTT.

The V and J genes are TRBV19 and TRBJ1-5; D gene unclear. This CDR3 has 14 amino acids. CDR1 is LNHDA, CDR2 SQIVND, per germline (reference sequence). The ends were cut back, 7 bases at V and 5 bases at J, with 15 bases in the middle. The DNA of the CDR3 is TGTGCCAGTAATAATGCGGGGTTAGATCAGCCCCAGCATTTT. As protein: CASNNAGLDQPQHF.

This clone was seen only once. This rearrangement joins TRBV11-2 to TRBJ1-2; no definite D call. Germline V lookup: CDR1 SGHAT, CDR2 FQNNGV. V lost 1 base to trimming and J lost 3 bases, with 3 bases between them. This CDR3 comprises 12 residues. CDR3 in amino acids: CASSLGDYGYTF. The CDR3 nucleotides read TGTGCCAGCAGCTTAGGAGACTATGGCTACACCTTC. Full variable domain (rest looked up from reference TRBV11-2 and TRBJ1-2): EAGVAQSPRYKIIEKRQSVAFWCNPISGHATLYWYQQILGQGPKLLIQFQNNGVVDDSQLPKDRFSAERLKGVDSTLKIQPAKLEDSAVYLCASSLGDYGYTFGSGTRLTVV.

J is TRBJ2-3 and V is TRBV9; D is uncertain. Deletions cut 0 bases from V and 4 bases from J, with 6 bases between. This CDR3 has 13 amino acids. CDR1 is SGDLS and CDR2 is YYNGEE in the germline V gene. The CDR3 loop reads CASSVVVPDTQYF. CDR3 DNA: TGTGCCAGCAGCGTAGTAGTACCAGATACGCAGTATTTT.

This chain connects TRBV2 to TRBJ2-1; a possible D gene is TRBD1 (7 bases). The CDR3 length is 16 residues. Germline lookup yields CDR1 SNHLY and CDR2 FYNNEI. The V gene lost 5 bases and the J gene lost 1 base, with 15 bases spanning the gap. The CDR3 DNA sequence: TGTGCCAGCAGTCAGGGGGTCGGGGGATCCTACAATGAGCAGTTCTTC. Its translation: CASSQGVGGSYNEQFF.

This clone has just a few counts. V and J are TRBV6-5 and TRBJ2-7; TRBD1 agrees at 9 bases. The CDR3 totals 13 residues. Looked up from germline, CDR1 is MNHEY and CDR2 is SVGAGI. The V segment lost 6 bases and the J segment 5 bases; nucleotides outside the gene matches: 5. Here the CDR3 DNA reads TGTGCCAGCAGCGAGGACAGGGGACACGAGCAGTACGTC. Encoded protein: CASSEDRGHEQYV.